These 25 T cell receptor beta chains were sequenced from one sample in a study of blood T cell repertoires in COVID-19. TCRdb's table, derived via immunoSEQ multiplex PCR, lists solely in-frame clones and lacks some. Of some 270,000 clones in the sample, nearly 90% were seen once. The sequencing input was peripheral blood. Receptors were obtained from a woman in her fifties or sixties with COVID-19, enrolled during active disease.

The chain recombines TRBV19 with TRBJ1-1; possible D gene TRBD1, 6 bases. CDR3 length: 15 amino acids. Germline-derived CDR1 and CDR2 are LNHDA and SQIVND (reference sequence). The germline V and J ends were trimmed by 5 bases and 1 base, with 14 bases remaining between them. The CDR3 reads CASSFKGQPNTEAFF. The CDR3 region has the DNA TGTGCCAGTAGTTTCAAAGGACAGCCGAACACTGAAGCTTTCTTT.

The J gene is TRBJ1-2, the V gene TRBV5-4, with 8 bases identical to TRBD1. Germline V CDR1 and CDR2: SGHNT, YYREEE (reference sequence). After removal of 4 bases from V and 3 bases from J, the junction contained 11 bases not matched to a gene. There are 16 residues in the CDR3. Here the CDR3 reads CASSLEGGQGYYGYTF. In DNA form, the CDR3 reads TGTGCCAGCAGCCTGGAGGGAGGACAGGGCTACTATGGCTACACCTTC.

The chain is built from TRBV6-1 and TRBJ2-3; TRBD2 aligns across 11 bases. There are 16 residues in the CDR3. Trimming at V came to 2 bases and at J to 4 bases, leaving 5 bases not matched to a gene. Germline V gene sequence: CDR1 MNHNS, CDR2 SASEGT. The CDR3 sequence is CASSETSGGRADTQYF. The CDR3 bases are TGTGCCAGCAGTGAAACTAGCGGGGGTCGGGCAGATACGCAGTATTTT.

V and J are TRBV7-3 and TRBJ1-1; D is ambiguous. The CDR3 consists of 13 residues. Germline V gives CDR1 SGHTA, CDR2 FQGTGA. Trimming pared 6 bases from V and 5 bases from J, leaving 13 bases between. The CDR3 nucleotides are TGTGCCAGCAGTAGTAGCTCTATGACTGAAGCTTTCTTT. It is translated as CASSSSSMTEAFF.

The V call is TRBV11-2, the J call TRBJ2-7; 8 nucleotides agree with TRBD2. The CDR3 runs to 16 residues. Losses at the gene ends were 4 bases for V and 1 base for J; bases not matched to a gene: 9. Germline V gives CDR1 SGHAT, CDR2 FQNNGV. CDR3 protein: CASSSPFGGGSYEQYF. The CDR3 DNA sequence: TGTGCCAGCAGCTCCCCCTTCGGGGGGGGTTCCTACGAGCAGTACTTC.

The chain couples TRBV12-3 or TRBV12-4 to TRBJ1-1; D gene ambiguous. This CDR3 spans 13 amino acids. Between the trimmed V and J ends, which lost 4 bases and 7 bases, there was a span of 13 bases. CDR3 protein: CASSYRVLYEAFF. Here the CDR3 DNA reads TGTGCCAGCAGTTATCGGGTCTTGTATGAAGCTTTCTTT.

This chain connects TRBV28 to TRBJ1-6; D remains ambiguous. This CDR3 has 16 amino acids. Trimming pared 7 bases from V and 7 bases from J, leaving 20 bases between. Germline CDR1 and CDR2: MDHEN and SYDVKM. This CDR3 is CASTSSRGLWNSPLHF. The CDR3 DNA reads as TGTGCCAGCACCTCATCGCGTGGGCTCTGGAATTCACCCCTCCACTTT.

Written as DNA, the CDR3 is TGTGCCAGCAGTCCCCGGGACATCGGAGGTTCACCCCTCCACTTT. Translating gives CASSPRDIGGSPLHF. The chain couples TRBV6-6 to TRBJ1-6, with TRBD1 as a possible D gene (6 bases). V was clipped by 5 bases and J by 9 bases, with 17 bases between them. The CDR3 consists of 15 residues. Germline V gene data show CDR1 as MNHNY and CDR2 as SVGAGI (reference sequence).

The chain is built from TRBV6-2 or TRBV6-3 and TRBJ2-4, with D unclear. V was cut by 4 bases and J by 8 bases, with 15 bases left in between. Germline CDR1 reads MNHEY; CDR2 reads SVGEGT. The CDR3 runs to 14 residues. CDR3 residues: CASSWAGRPYIQYF. In nucleotides, the CDR3 is TGTGCCAGCAGTTGGGCAGGCCGACCGTACATTCAGTACTTC.

CDR3 nucleotide sequence: TGTGCCAGCAGTAGCGGGGTCTACAATGAGCAGTTCTTC. It is translated as CASSSGVYNEQFF. This chain connects TRBV6-2 or TRBV6-3 to TRBJ2-1; 7 bases fit TRBD2. The germline V gene has CDR1 MNHEY and CDR2 SVGEGT. This CDR3 has 13 residues. With 5 bases clipped from V and 3 bases from J, the junction kept 1 base outside the gene matches.

J is TRBJ1-4 and V is TRBV5-1; 7 nucleotides agree with TRBD1. CDR1 SGHRS and CDR2 YFSETQ come from the germline V gene. V gave up 2 bases and J gave up 7 bases; unmatched junction bases: 8. The CDR3 contains 15 residues. Written as DNA, the CDR3 is TGCGCCAGCAGCTTAGGAGGACAGGCCGGTGAAAAACTGTTTTTT. This translates into CASSLGGQAGEKLFF. Full variable domain (missing parts from reference TRBV5-1 and TRBJ1-4): KAGVTQTPRYLIKTRGQQVTLSCSPISGHRSVSWYQQTPGQGLQFLFEYFSETQRNKGNFPGRFSGRQFSNSRSEMNVSTLELGDSALYLCASSLGGQAGEKLFFGSGTQLSVL.

This clone was recorded only once. The chain joins TRBV19 to TRBJ1-3; 7 bases are a match to TRBD1. The CDR3 is 15 amino acids. Germline CDR1 LNHDA, CDR2 SQIVND (reference sequence). The V and J ends lost 1 base and 4 bases, in that order; junction bases with no gene match: 4. CDR3 sequence reads: CASSIARTGGNTIYF. CDR3 DNA sequence: TGTGCCAGTAGTATAGCCCGGACAGGAGGAAACACCATATATTTT.

The V and J genes are TRBV4-2 and TRBJ2-2; 11 nucleotides line up with TRBD2. J gave up 7 bases and V 3 bases, and 4 bases lay outside the gene matches. CDR1 is LGHNA and CDR2 is YNFKEQ in the germline V gene. The length of the CDR3 is 15 residues. CDR3 DNA: TGTGCCAGCAGCCATGCCGGGACTAGCGGCGGGGAGCTGTTTTTT. Its protein product is CASSHAGTSGGELFF.

This clone was detected only once. CDR3 in DNA: TGTGCCAGCAGTTCGGGACAGGGGGCACTTGGCAATCAGCCCCAGCATTTT. Translating it yields CASSSGQGALGNQPQHF. This chain connects TRBV5-8 to TRBJ1-5; TRBD1 agrees at 12 bases. This CDR3 has 17 amino acids. In germline, CDR1 is SGHTS, CDR2 YDEGEE. J gave up 2 bases and V 5 bases, and 8 bases lay outside the gene matches.

The chain recombines TRBV30 with TRBJ2-7; 7 bases are a match to TRBD1. After removal of 5 bases from V and 10 bases from J, the junction contained 14 bases not matched to a gene. This CDR3 has 13 amino acids. CDR1 and CDR2 from the germline V gene are GTSNPN and SVGIG (reference sequence). Here the CDR3 reads CAWSLRNRGFQYF. The DNA for the CDR3 is TGTGCCTGGTCGCTCCGAAACAGGGGATTCCAGTACTTC.

The chain combines TRBV5-1 with TRBJ1-3, with a tentative D call TRBD1 (6 bases). The CDR3 is 16 amino acids. CDR1 is SGHRS, CDR2 YFSETQ, per germline. The V gene lost 5 bases and the J gene lost 4 bases, with 19 bases spanning the gap. For the CDR3, the DNA is TGCGCCAGCAGACCAACAGGGCTCCTCTTAGGAAACACCATATATTTT. Amino acid sequence: CASRPTGLLLGNTIYF. The entire variable domain, with the rest obtained from reference TRBV5-1 and TRBJ1-3, is as follows: KAGVTQTPRYLIKTRGQQVTLSCSPISGHRSVSWYQQTPGQGLQFLFEYFSETQRNKGNFPGRFSGRQFSNSRSEMNVSTLELGDSALYLCASRPTGLLLGNTIYFGEGSWLTVV.

CDR3 nucleotide sequence: TGTGCCAGCAGTCCTACAGGGCCGGACACTGAAGCTTTCTTT. As protein: CASSPTGPDTEAFF. The rearrangement joins TRBV28 to TRBJ1-1; the D gene is possibly TRBD1 (6 bases). CDR1 and CDR2 (germline): MDHEN, SYDVKM. V was pared by 5 bases and J by 3 bases, with 13 bases between. The CDR3 runs to 14 residues.

V and J are TRBV3-1 (or the pseudogene TRBV3-2) and TRBJ2-3; 11 nucleotides agree with TRBD2. V shed 4 bases, J shed 7 bases, and the junction held 13 bases outside the gene matches. The germline V gene has CDR1 LGHDT and CDR2 YNNKEL (reference sequence). The CDR3 is 17 residues long. CDR3 coding DNA: TGTGCCAGCAGCCCCCACCTAAAACTAGCGGGGGTTCATACGCAGTATTTT. Encoded protein: CASSPHLKLAGVHTQYF.

The V call is TRBV5-5, the J call TRBJ2-3, with D maybe TRBD2 (5 bases). From germline, CDR1 is SGHKS and CDR2 YYEKEE (reference sequence). The CDR3 loop spans 17 amino acids. The V gene lost 0 bases and the J gene lost 2 bases, with 16 bases spanning the gap. CDR3 sequence (DNA): TGTGCCAGCAGCTTGGCCTTGAGGGATCCCCCCACAGATACGCAGTATTTT. It specifies CASSLALRDPPTDTQYF.

The chain carries TRBV30 and TRBJ2-7; 9 bases map to TRBD1. This CDR3 has 14 amino acids. Germline CDR1 GTSNPN, CDR2 SVGIG (reference sequence). Trimming removed 8 bases from V and 3 bases from J; junction bases left unmatched: 11. The CDR3 DNA is TGTGCCGCGGAGAGGGGGACAGGGAACTACGAGCAGTACTTC. Its translation is CAAERGTGNYEQYF.

J is TRBJ1-3 and V is TRBV14; D uncertain. V gave up 2 bases and J gave up 0 bases, with 8 bases separating them. CDR1 is SGHDN, CDR2 FVKESK, per germline. The CDR3 runs to 15 residues. The CDR3, as DNA: TGTGCCAGCAGCCAACGTTCCAGCTCTGGAAACACCATATATTTT. This gives the protein CASSQRSSSGNTIYF.

This chain uses TRBV5-4 with TRBJ1-1; tentatively, D is TRBD1 (5 bases). CDR1 and CDR2 from the germline V gene are SGHNT and YYREEE (reference sequence). The CDR3 contains 14 residues. The ends were cut back, 0 bases at V and 5 bases at J, with 11 bases in the middle. This CDR3 is CASSLARGETEAFF. CDR3 bases: TGTGCCAGCAGCTTGGCGCGGGGGGAGACTGAAGCTTTCTTT. The entire variable domain, with the rest obtained from reference TRBV5-4 and TRBJ1-1, is as follows: ETGVTQSPTHLIKTRGQQVTLRCSSQSGHNTVSWYQQALGQGPQFIFQYYREEENGRGNFPPRFSGLQFPNYSSELNVNALELDDSALYLCASSLARGETEAFFGQGTRLTVV.

The chain uses TRBV14 and TRBJ2-7; D ambiguous. The germline gives CDR1 SGHDN, CDR2 FVKESK. This CDR3 contains 14 residues. V was pared by 1 base and J by 1 base, with 8 bases between. The CDR3 loop reads CASSQVEPSYEQYF. For the CDR3, the DNA is TGTGCCAGCAGCCAAGTGGAGCCTTCCTACGAGCAGTACTTC.

V and J are TRBV6-2 or TRBV6-3 and TRBJ1-1; D gene uncertain. CDR3 length: 13 amino acids. Germline values: CDR1 MNHEY, CDR2 SVGEGT. V shed 2 bases and J shed 8 bases, with 12 bases lying between them. The CDR3 loop is CASSYGFGQEAFF. DNA for the CDR3: TGTGCCAGCAGTTACGGTTTTGGGCAGGAAGCTTTCTTT.

V gene TRBV7-2 combines with J gene TRBJ2-3; 11 bases agree with TRBD2. CDR1 is SGHTA and CDR2 is FQGNSA in the germline V gene. The J segment lost 7 bases and the V segment lost 6 bases, leaving 9 bases of the junction unmatched. CDR3 size: 15 residues. The CDR3 is CASRDSGGAANTQYF. DNA for the CDR3: TGTGCCAGCAGAGATAGCGGGGGGGCCGCGAATACGCAGTATTTT.